The source of this TCR beta chain is a study of T cell clones after liver transplantation. Study-wide context: In this trial, immunosuppression withdrawal was attempted within 2 years of liver transplant. TCRbeta sequencing after a pre-transplant mixed lymphocyte reaction identified graft-donor-reactive clones, later tracked in post-transplant blood. Samples came pre-transplant, pre-randomization before withdrawal, and post-randomization after withdrawal ended.

Measured with immunoSEQ multiplex PCR; TCRdb has only the in-frame clones, and not every one. Here the sample spans over 50,000 clones, roughly 80% being singletons. Study observations and caveats: Donor-reactive sequences fell more than third party-reactive ones, suggesting partial deletion.

Germline CDR1 reads KGHSH; CDR2 reads LQKENI. The V segment lost 8 bases and the J segment 0 bases; nucleotides outside the gene matches: 7. The CDR3 covers 14 residues. Details on this clone: Its matching antigen is unknown.

This clonotype was obtained from a human donor who received a liver transplant. The sequencing used CD4+ T cells from blood, collected before liver transplant. The chain carries TRBV18 and TRBJ2-7; TRBD2 matches at 7 bases. CDR3 DNA sequence: TGTGCCAGCGCAGTCGCGGGAGACTCCTACGAGCAGTACTTC. Amino acids: CASAVAGDSYEQYF.